One T cell receptor (beta chain) is described in this entry. Its antigen specificity is not known. Base qualities were left out, and no much larger clone turns up one base away. Using the deep immunoSEQ assay, TCR CDR3 regions were amplified from genomic DNA by multiplex PCR. Extracted genomic DNA from each cell subset was distributed evenly across all wells of several immunoSEQ 96-well plates, and each plate was treated as a replicate. For sorted subsets, approximately 200 ng of genomic DNA, equivalent to some 33,000 T cell genomes, went into each replicate PCR. The purified libraries were quantified using a Qubit 3.0 fluorometer, sized with a Bioanalyzer 2100, and then quantified again using the KAPA Library Quantification kit. Every immunoSEQ 96-well plate was sequenced on a dedicated single-read 150-cycle Illumina NextSeq 550 flow cell. The authors processed their data as follows. Because only junctional sequences without quality scores were contained in the immunoSEQ output, filtering matching that applied to full-length reads could not be performed. Sequences were annotated with PyIR, a Python wrapper for IgBLAST v1.9, using IMGT germline references to assign V/J genes and CDR3. Reads were filtered out if the reads had weak V/J assignments (E-value above 1e-6), no CDR3, stop codons, out-of-frame junctions, or ambiguous translated residues. A V3J clonotype was defined by an identical inferred V gene, J gene, and CDR3 amino acid sequence. Percentage overlap between repertoires was computed as shared unique clonotypes divided by the size of the smaller repertoire. RTK rarefaction, the Chao1 estimator, and Recon v2.1 estimates of unobserved clonotypes were used to assess repertoire richness. Generation probabilities for all TCRbeta clonotypes obtained by the gDNA method from several donors were computed using OLGA. The table was pulled from immuneACCESS by TCRdb, which kept in-frame rearrangements only. Such tables lose some clones; where checked, under half of the loss comes from unresolved V genes, and the rest has no known cause. V and J calls and clone size follow that table, whereas D and trimming were derived from the DNA. A total of millions of clones appear in this sample, roughly 92% of them only once. The top ten hold about 0.13% of the sample.

Healthy HIV-negative adults with no recently reported acute infections or vaccinations were included as donors. Only Caucasian adults living in Nashville, Tennessee, USA were represented among the donors. CD4+ T cells were enriched by magnetic negative selection; naive cells were then positively selected on CD45RA, and the negative fraction formed the memory subset. Blood was obtained by leukapheresis, after which PBMCs were separated by Ficoll-Histopaque density gradient centrifugation and cryopreserved in liquid nitrogen vapor phase. Analytical flow cytometry was used to check the purity and quantity of each magnetically sorted T cell population. From each sorted fraction, genomic DNA was isolated and quantified by UV absorbance on a Nanodrop 2000c. The sample originates from a study of shared clonotypes between healthy human individuals (dated by TCRdb to about 2020). Background on the whole study: The cohort included a few men and two women between 18 and 49 years of age. Libraries were prepared and TCR repertoires were sequenced by different laboratories using diverse techniques, in order to increase sequencing depth and limit assay-specific biases. To estimate repertoire size and how much clonotypes are shared between individuals, the study performed deep sequencing of blood TCR repertoires from about five healthy adults. For each donor, three plates each were used for CD4 naive and CD4 memory, two plates were used for CD8 naive, and one plate was used for CD8 memory. Leukapheresis yielded between about 0.8 and 8.9 billion PBMCs per donor.

Its CDR3 holds 15 amino acids, cysteine through phenylalanine. The only DNA kept is the CDR3, 45 bases in frame from the first base. V is clipped by 4 bases and J by 0 bases, and the sequence between their germline boundaries is 14 bases long. According to the germline V gene, CDR1 reads SGDLS and CDR2 reads YYNGEE. What the authors observed across the whole study: Sampling was restricted to blood, and TCR repertoires in tissue are likely to differ from TCR repertoires in blood. Compared with non-shared clonotypes, the clonotypes found in all four sorted-subset donors had higher generation probabilities. Rarefaction of sorted-subset datasets indicated incomplete sequencing despite the large sequencing depth. About 5% of naive CD4, 3.5% of naive CD8, roughly 2.5% of memory CD4, and around 0.42% of memory CD8 clonotypes were shared across four donors. Larger estimated clonotype richness was generally found for naive subsets than for memory subsets. The genetic and exposure-history diversity represented was limited by the small number of donors. Based on pairwise subsampling, the degree of clonotype sharing among donors was expected to be affected by sequencing depth.

The chain joins TRBV9 to TRBJ2-7; 6 matching bases give a weak D call of TRBD2. The sequenced sample consisted of naive CD4+ T cells sorted from blood. The cell subset or site tag for this specimen amounts to: CD45RA+ positively selected. This TCR came from a man aged 18 to 29 in good health. The DNA sequence follows: TGTGCCAGCAGCCCCCGGGCTAGCGACTCCTACGAGCAGTACTTC. It encodes CASSPRASDSYEQYF.